The following is a T cell receptor (beta chain) sequence with its context. The data derive from a study of blood T cell repertoires in COVID-19. Whole-study context: The study drew acute and convalescent COVID-19 samples from the United States, Italy and Spain. From T cells, B-cell-depleted T cells, or PBMCs came the material, which was cDNA or gDNA.

V lost 1 base, J lost 4 bases, and 1 base stayed unmatched. Germline V gene lookup returns CDR1 SGDLS and CDR2 YYNGEE. The CDR3 length is 15 residues. Under the authors' procedure: Reference gene primers were amplified, and this amplification served to estimate nucleated cell counts. Assay used: immunoSEQ multiplex PCR; TCRdb lists only in-frame clones, some missing. The V and J calls and the clone size are those of that table, but D and trimming were determined from the DNA. The repertoire holds about 14,000 clones, around 87% seen once, with roughly 15% in the top ten. The source material was peripheral blood. V usage is TRBV9 and J usage is TRBJ2-1; 11 nucleotides line up with TRBD2. This TCR was recovered from a man aged 50 or older with active COVID-19. The CDR3 bases are TGTGCCAGCAGCGTACTAGCGGGAGGTTACAATGAGCAGTTCTTC. As protein: CASSVLAGGYNEQFF. The variable domain in full, with the rest retrieved from reference TRBV9 and TRBJ2-1, is DSGVTQTPKHLITATGQRVTLRCSPRSGDLSVYWYQQSLDQGLQFLIQYYNGEERAKGNILERFSAQQFPDLHSELNLSSLELGDSALYFCASSVLAGGYNEQFFGPGTRLTVL.